These 16 T cell receptor beta chains originate from one sample sequenced in a study of monozygotic twins with inflammatory bowel disease. No DNA is given; TCRdb re-called the 5' RACE reads and lists each CDR3 protein once. This sample contains 300,000 to 400,000 distinct CDR3 sequences. The specimen was blood. The origin of the receptors is a human donor with ulcerative colitis or Crohn's disease, or a healthy co-twin of an affected twin (not recorded which).

The chain uses TRBV20-1 and TRBJ2-1; no DNA is available, so the TRBD2 call from TCRdb remains unchecked. The length of the CDR3 is 16 residues. Looked up from germline, CDR1 is DFQATT and CDR2 is SNEGSKA (reference sequence). The CDR3 sequence: CSAIRLLAGAQNEQFF.

The chain combines TRBV12-3 or TRBV12-4 with TRBJ2-5; TCRdb proposes TRBD1, but this gene call is untestable without DNA. The CDR3 covers 13 residues. The CDR3 protein is CATRGAYQETQYF.

CDR3 amino acids: CATSYGTDTQYF. The chain joins TRBV24-1 to TRBJ2-3. The CDR3 is made up of 12 amino acids. CDR1 KGHDR and CDR2 SFDVKD come from the germline V gene.

The CDR3 loop reads CSARDGGVGEQYF. This chain connects TRBV20-1 to TRBJ2-7; TCRdb calls TRBD1, which cannot be checked without DNA. Per the germline V gene, CDR1 is DFQATT and CDR2 is SNEGSKA (reference sequence). This CDR3 spans 13 amino acids.

The genes are TRBV4-1 and TRBJ1-2; TCRdb's D call, TRBD1, is unchecked because there is no DNA. Per germline, CDR1 MGHRA and CDR2 YSYEKL. CDR3 length equals 14 residues. The CDR3 spells CASSRVGQIYGYTF.

V is TRBV7-6 and J is TRBJ1-2; absent DNA, TCRdb's TRBD1 call cannot be checked. The CDR3 is 16 amino acids. CDR1 and CDR2 from the germline V gene are SGHVS and FNYEAQ. The CDR3 sequence: CASSLGAGTLSSGYTF.

The chain employs TRBV4-1 and TRBJ1-2; the TCRdb D gene call, TRBD1, has no DNA to confirm it. Germline V gene lookup returns CDR1 MGHRA and CDR2 YSYEKL. The CDR3 extends over 15 amino acids. This CDR3 is CASSQEGRVNYGYTF.

V usage is TRBV28 and J usage is TRBJ1-5. CDR3 length: 12 amino acids. The germline V gene encodes CDR1 MDHEN and CDR2 SYDVKM. This chain's CDR3 is CASKVVNQPQHF.

The J gene is TRBJ2-1, the V gene TRBV25-1; TCRdb's D gene call, TRBD2, goes unchecked for lack of DNA. The CDR3 sequence is 15 residues long. Germline assignment: CDR1 MGHDK and CDR2 SYGVNS. The CDR3 loop reads CASSGLAGLISEQFF.

The chain couples TRBV25-1 to TRBJ1-1. Germline V gene sequence: CDR1 MGHDK, CDR2 SYGVNS. The CDR3 covers 13 residues. The CDR3: CASSEPTGHDAFF.

The chain couples TRBV11-2 to TRBJ2-7; the D gene TCRdb calls, TRBD1, cannot be checked with no DNA. The germline V gene has CDR1 SGHAT and CDR2 FQNNGV. The CDR3 has 13 amino acids. CDR3 sequence reads: CASSSGPKDEQYF. The variable domain in full, with the rest retrieved from reference TRBV11-2 and TRBJ2-7, is EAGVAQSPRYKIIEKRQSVAFWCNPISGHATLYWYQQILGQGPKLLIQFQNNGVVDDSQLPKDRFSAERLKGVDSTLKIQPAKLEDSAVYLCASSSGPKDEQYFGPGTRLTVT.

The chain joins TRBV19 to TRBJ2-2; the TRBD2 assignment by TCRdb is unverifiable without DNA. CDR3 size: 14 residues. Germline loops: CDR1 LNHDA, CDR2 SQIVND (reference sequence). The CDR3 sequence: CASSRLVGTGELFF.

J is TRBJ1-1 and V is TRBV14; TCRdb outputs TRBD1, but without DNA this stays unchecked. The germline gives CDR1 SGHDN, CDR2 FVKESK. The CDR3 loop spans 14 amino acids. The CDR3 protein is CASSQGDLGTEAFF.

The V and J genes are TRBV7-9 and TRBJ2-7. Germline CDR1 and CDR2: SEHNR and FQNEAQ (reference sequence). CDR3 length: 15 residues. The CDR3: CASSVSGNNPREQYF.

The rearrangement uses TRBV20-1 and TRBJ2-3; TCRdb indicates TRBD2, and absent DNA this call remains unverified. Germline lookup yields CDR1 DFQATT and CDR2 SNEGSKA (reference sequence). This CDR3 is 13 amino acids long. CDR3 loop: CSAMGLDTDTQYF.

The CDR3 sequence is CSVELLGGYNEQFF. V usage is TRBV29-1 and J usage is TRBJ2-1; TCRdb outputs TRBD2, but without DNA this stays unchecked. There are 14 residues in the CDR3. Germline V CDR1 and CDR2: SQVTM, ANQGSEA.